These T cell receptor beta chains were read from a single sample in a study of cytomegalovirus exposure and HLA in healthy donors. The repertoire was sequenced with immunoSEQ multiplex PCR; TCRdb's copy has only in-frame clones and lacks some. The data contain about 140,000 clones, around 80% of them seen just once; the ten biggest clones take up 2.4%. The sequencing input was PBMCs. The origin of the receptors is a man aged 50 to 60 in good health and CMV-seronegative. Each CDR3 is given with its conserved first and last residue. The D gene is left open where the match is weak. Where a row states a size, it is once, few, many or the class of an expanded clone; other rows omit it.

>TRBV18|-|TRBJ1-1|-
CASSPVRGNVGTEAFF
TGTGCCAGCTCACCTGTAAGGGGGAATGTGGGCACTGAAGCTTTCTTT
>TRBV7-2|-|TRBJ1-1|-
CASSLMGGSPEAFF
TGTGCCAGCAGCTTAATGGGGGGATCCCCTGAAGCTTTCTTT
>TRBV28|-|TRBJ1-4|-
CASSLPMANEKLFF
TGTGCCAGCAGTTTGCCTATGGCTAATGAAAAACTGTTTTTT
>TRBV2|TRBD2|TRBJ2-5|-
CATRESGGPGAQYF
TGTGCCACCCGGGAGAGCGGGGGCCCGGGGGCCCAGTACTTC
>TRBV11-1|TRBD1|TRBJ1-2|-
CASSTQGQVNYGYTF
TGTGCCAGCAGCACCCAAGGACAGGTTAACTATGGCTACACCTTC
>TRBV18|-|TRBJ2-3|few
CASSSDRESTDTQYF
TGTGCCAGCTCAAGCGACAGAGAAAGCACAGATACGCAGTATTTT
>TRBV5-1|-|TRBJ2-1|-
CASSLVADEGGQTQFF
TGCGCCAGCAGCTTGGTAGCGGACGAGGGGGGGCAAACCCAGTTCTTC
>TRBV29-1|-|TRBJ2-7|-
CSVGGRGYEQYF
TGCAGCGTTGGGGGCAGGGGCTACGAGCAGTACTTC
>TRBV27|TRBD1|TRBJ1-5|-
CASKLGQDSNQPQHF
TGTGCCAGCAAACTTGGACAGGATAGCAATCAGCCCCAGCATTTT
>TRBV7-8|-|TRBJ2-5|-
CASSLAGQALWETQYF
TGTGCCAGCAGCTTAGCGGGACAAGCACTTTGGGAGACCCAGTACTTC
>TRBV2|-|TRBJ2-3|once
CASSESVRGADADTQYF
TGTGCCAGCAGTGAATCAGTTCGGGGGGCGGACGCAGATACGCAGTATTTT
>TRBV6-4|-|TRBJ1-1|few
CASSESEGTEAFF
TGTGCCAGCAGTGAGTCTGAGGGCACTGAAGCTTTCTTT
>TRBV7-2|-|TRBJ2-7|few
CASSLVAHEQYF
TGTGCCAGCAGCTTAGTAGCACACGAGCAGTACTTC
>TRBV2|-|TRBJ1-1|-
CASSGMRANTEAFF
TGTGCCAGCAGTGGGATGAGGGCGAACACTGAAGCTTTCTTT
>TRBV7-9|-|TRBJ2-2|-
CASSGPGELFF
TGTGCCAGCAGCGGGCCTGGGGAGCTGTTTTTT
>TRBV19|-|TRBJ1-4|few
CASIDRDNEKLFF
TGTGCCAGTATCGACAGAGATAATGAAAAACTGTTTTTT
>TRBV7-3|TRBD1|TRBJ2-6|-
CASSLDRVKGSGANVLTF
TGTGCCAGCAGCTTGGACAGGGTTAAGGGGTCTGGGGCCAACGTCCTGACTTTC
>TRBV7-9|-|TRBJ1-1|-
CASSLAAAPEAFF
TGTGCCAGCAGCTTAGCGGCGGCCCCTGAAGCTTTCTTT
>TRBV7-3|TRBD1|TRBJ2-2|-
CASSPQPQGASTGELFF
TGTGCCAGCAGCCCACAACCCCAGGGGGCGAGCACCGGGGAGCTGTTTTTT
>TRBV9|TRBD2|TRBJ2-3|-
CASSYTSGSSDTQYF
TGTGCCAGCAGCTACACTAGCGGGAGCTCAGATACGCAGTATTTT
>TRBV19|-|TRBJ2-3|-
CASSQSRGAHTQYF
TGTGCCAGTAGTCAGTCCCGGGGGGCCCATACGCAGTATTTT
>TRBV30|-|TRBJ1-5|-
CAWRKMGSGNQPQHF
TGTGCCTGGAGAAAGATGGGCTCGGGCAATCAGCCCCAGCATTTT
>TRBV7-8|TRBD1|TRBJ1-1|-
CASSSQGAQAFF
TGTGCCAGCAGCTCCCAGGGGGCGCAGGCTTTCTTT
>TRBV2|-|TRBJ2-3|-
CASSGGGQGTLTDTQYF
TGTGCCAGCAGTGGAGGTGGGCAGGGCACACTCACAGATACGCAGTATTTT
>TRBV7-9|-|TRBJ2-5|-
CASSREETQYF
TGTGCCAGCAGCCGAGAAGAGACCCAGTACTTC
>TRBV27|-|TRBJ1-2|-
CASSFRGLDGYTF
TGTGCCAGCAGTTTCCGGGGTTTGGACGGCTACACCTTC
>TRBV5-4|TRBD1|TRBJ2-2|-
CASRRDREAGELFF
TGTGCCAGCAGGCGGGACAGGGAGGCCGGGGAGCTGTTTTTT
>TRBV5-1|-|TRBJ2-1|-
CASSLVQINEQFF
TGCGCCAGCAGCTTGGTTCAGATCAATGAGCAGTTCTTC
>TRBV15|-|TRBJ1-3|-
CATSPRQALSGNTIYF
TGTGCCACCAGCCCCAGACAGGCTCTCTCTGGAAACACCATATATTTT
>TRBV6-5|TRBD1|TRBJ2-7|-
CASSFDRGRSYEQYF
TGTGCCAGCAGTTTCGACAGGGGGCGATCCTACGAGCAGTACTTC
>TRBV11-3|TRBD1|TRBJ2-2|-
CASTGRTGGTGELFF
TGTGCCAGCACCGGGCGGACAGGGGGTACCGGGGAGCTGTTTTTT
>TRBV9|-|TRBJ2-1|-
CASSVGRIGYNEQFF
TGTGCCAGCAGCGTAGGGAGGATCGGGTACAATGAGCAGTTCTTC
>TRBV30|TRBD1|TRBJ1-2|-
CAWSSRDRNYGYTF
TGTGCCTGGAGTTCCCGGGACAGGAACTATGGCTACACCTTC
>TRBV7-9|TRBD2|TRBJ2-7|-
CASSFAWEGEQYF
TGTGCCAGCAGCTTCGCTTGGGAGGGCGAGCAGTACTTC
>TRBV7-8|TRBD2|TRBJ2-6|-
CASGGWSSGLPHSGANVLTF
TGTGCCAGCGGAGGATGGTCTAGCGGATTGCCCCACTCTGGGGCCAACGTCCTGACTTTC
>TRBV5-4|-|TRBJ1-2|-
CASSLGRTETTYGYTF
TGTGCCAGCAGCTTGGGGCGGACAGAAACTACTTATGGCTACACCTTC
>TRBV5-6|TRBD2|TRBJ2-1|-
CASSFLAGGRVNEQFF
TGTGCCAGCAGCTTTCTAGCGGGAGGGCGGGTCAATGAGCAGTTCTTC
>TRBV28|TRBD2|TRBJ2-5|-
CASSSGRMETQYF
TGTGCCAGCTCTAGCGGGAGAATGGAGACCCAGTACTTC
>TRBV7-8|TRBD1|TRBJ1-1|-
CASSTGGTEAFF
TGTGCCAGCAGCACAGGGGGGACTGAAGCTTTCTTT